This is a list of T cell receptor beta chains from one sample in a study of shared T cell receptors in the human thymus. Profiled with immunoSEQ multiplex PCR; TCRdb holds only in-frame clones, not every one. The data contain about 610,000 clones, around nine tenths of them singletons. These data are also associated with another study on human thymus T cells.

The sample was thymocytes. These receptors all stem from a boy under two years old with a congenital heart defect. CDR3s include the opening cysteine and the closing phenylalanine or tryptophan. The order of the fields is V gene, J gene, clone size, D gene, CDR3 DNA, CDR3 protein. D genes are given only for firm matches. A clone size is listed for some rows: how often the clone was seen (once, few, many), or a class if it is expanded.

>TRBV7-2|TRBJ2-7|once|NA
TGTGCCAGCAGCTTGACTCCCTCCTACGAGCAGTACTTC
CASSLTPSYEQYF
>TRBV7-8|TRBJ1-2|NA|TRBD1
TGTGCCAGCAGCTCCGGGACAGACTACATTAACTATGGCTACACCTTC
CASSSGTDYINYGYTF
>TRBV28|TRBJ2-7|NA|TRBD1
TGTGCCAGCAGCCAACCCCCGGGACAGGGTCTCTCCTACGAGCAGTACTTC
CASSQPPGQGLSYEQYF
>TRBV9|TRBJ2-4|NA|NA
TGTGCCAGCAGCGTAGGCGACGGGAGCATTCAGTACTTC
CASSVGDGSIQYF
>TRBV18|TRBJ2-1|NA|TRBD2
TGTGCCAGCTCACTACCTAGCGGGAGGGCCTCGGGGAATGAGCAGTTCTTC
CASSLPSGRASGNEQFF
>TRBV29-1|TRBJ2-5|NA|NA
TGCAGCGTACCGTTGCGGCTAGCCAAAGAGACCCAGTACTTC
CSVPLRLAKETQYF
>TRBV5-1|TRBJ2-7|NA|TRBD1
TGCGCCAGCAGCCTCAGGACAGGGGAGGGCTACGAGCAGTACTTC
CASSLRTGEGYEQYF
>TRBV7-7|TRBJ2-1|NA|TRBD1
TGTGCTAGCAGCCCAACCTCCGGGACAGGGCGATCCAATGAGCAGTTCTTC
CASSPTSGTGRSNEQFF
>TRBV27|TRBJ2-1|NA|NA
TGTGCCAGCTCGGGAGAGGTTTACAATGAGCAGTTCTTC
CASSGEVYNEQFF
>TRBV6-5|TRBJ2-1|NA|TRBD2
TGTGCCAGCAGTAACCGACTAGCACCAAAGGAGGAGCAGTTCTTC
CASSNRLAPKEEQFF
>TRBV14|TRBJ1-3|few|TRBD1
TGTGCCAGCAGCCAAAGGACAGGCTCACCATCTGGAAACACCATATATTTT
CASSQRTGSPSGNTIYF
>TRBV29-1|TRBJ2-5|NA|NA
TGCAGCGTTGAATCTCGGACACGTAAAGAGACCCAGTACTTC
CSVESRTRKETQYF
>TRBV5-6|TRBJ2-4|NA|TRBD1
TGTGCCAGCAGCTTGGGGAGACAGGGGATAGCCAAAAACATTCAGTACTTC
CASSLGRQGIAKNIQYF
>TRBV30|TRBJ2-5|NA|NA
TGTGCCTGGCTCGATCCGGGACAAGAGACCCAGTACTTC
CAWLDPGQETQYF
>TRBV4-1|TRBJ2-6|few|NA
TGCGCCAGCAGCCAAGATTCAGGGGACGGGGCCAACGTCCTGACTTTC
CASSQDSGDGANVLTF
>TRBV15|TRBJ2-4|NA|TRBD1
TGTGCCACCAGCAAAGACAGGGGGCACATTCAGTACTTC
CATSKDRGHIQYF
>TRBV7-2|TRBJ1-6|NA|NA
TGTGCCAGCAGCCTGAGATCCCCGGGACAAATTGTTTCACCCCTCCACTTT
CASSLRSPGQIVSPLHF
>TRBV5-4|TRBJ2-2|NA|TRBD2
TGTGCCAGCAGCTTGGGGTCTAGCGGGAACACCGGGGAGCTGTTTTTT
CASSLGSSGNTGELFF
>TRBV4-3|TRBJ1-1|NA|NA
TGCGCCAGCAGCCATGGAAAGGGGGGGACTGAAGCTTTCTTT
CASSHGKGGTEAFF
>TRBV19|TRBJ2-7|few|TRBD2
TGTGCCAGTAGTATAGGGGGGGCAGCAGGGACTAGCGGCTACGAGCAGTACTTC
CASSIGGAAGTSGYEQYF
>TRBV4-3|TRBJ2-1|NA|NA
TGCGCCAGCAGCCAAGGAGGGCCGCCCGGACCGAGTGGGGATGAGCAGTTCTTC
CASSQGGPPGPSGDEQFF
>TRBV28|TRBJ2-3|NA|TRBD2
TGTGCCAGCAGCCCTCGTTGGGGGGGTCTATCCACAGATACGCAGTATTTT
CASSPRWGGLSTDTQYF
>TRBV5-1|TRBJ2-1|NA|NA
TGCGCCAGCAGCTTGGCCTGTCGGGGTGAGCAGTTCTTC
CASSLACRGEQFF
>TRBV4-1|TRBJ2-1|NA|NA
TGCGCCAGCAGCCAAGGGGGTTTCTCGGGGGATGAGCAGTTCTTC
CASSQGGFSGDEQFF
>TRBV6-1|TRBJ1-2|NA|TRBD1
TGTGCCAGCAGGGACAGGGGGCATGGCTACACCTTC
CASRDRGHGYTF
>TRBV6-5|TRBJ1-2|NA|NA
TGTGCCAGCAGTTATCAGGCGGGGTCTGATGGCTACACCTTC
CASSYQAGSDGYTF
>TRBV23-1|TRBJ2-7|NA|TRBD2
TGCGCCAGCAGTCAATCCCAGTCGTGGAGCGGGAGCTCCTACGAGCAGTACTTC
CASSQSQSWSGSSYEQYF
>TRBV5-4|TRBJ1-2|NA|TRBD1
TGTGCCAGCAGCTTACAGGGGACTTATGGCTACACCTTC
CASSLQGTYGYTF
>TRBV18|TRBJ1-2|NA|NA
TGTGCCAGCTCACCTGTTGGGGGCGCCGGCCGGGACTATGGCTACACCTTC
CASSPVGGAGRDYGYTF
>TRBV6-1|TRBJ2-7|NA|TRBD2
TGTGCCAGCAGTGAAGCTTTAGCGGGAGGGCCCCACCGAGCGTACTTC
CASSEALAGGPHRAYF
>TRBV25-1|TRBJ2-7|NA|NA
TGTGCCAGCAGCCCGATCGGGACTGCCTCCTACGAGCAGTACTTC
CASSPIGTASYEQYF
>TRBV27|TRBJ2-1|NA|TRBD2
TGTGCCAGCAGTCCAACCCTTAGCGGGAGAGAATACAATGAGCAGTTCTTC
CASSPTLSGREYNEQFF
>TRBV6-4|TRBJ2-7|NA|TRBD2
TGTGCCAGCAGTGACCCTCGGACTAGCGGGTACTCCTACGAGCAGTACTTC
CASSDPRTSGYSYEQYF
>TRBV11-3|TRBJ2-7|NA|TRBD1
TGTGCCAGCAGCTTAGATCCGGGACAGGGATACGAGCAGTACTTC
CASSLDPGQGYEQYF
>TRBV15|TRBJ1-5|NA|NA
TGTGCCACCAGCAGAGCAGCGAGGGGCAATCAGCCCCAGCATTTT
CATSRAARGNQPQHF
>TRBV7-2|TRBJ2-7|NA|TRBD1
TGTGCCAGCAGCGGCGGGACAGGGTGGTACGAGCAGTACTTC
CASSGGTGWYEQYF
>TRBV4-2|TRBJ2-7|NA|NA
TGTGCCAGCAGCCAAAAGGTGACTACGTCTAGGCAGTACTTC
CASSQKVTTSRQYF
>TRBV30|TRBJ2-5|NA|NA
TGTGCCTGGAAAGCAAGCGTCGGGGAGACCCAGTACTTC
CAWKASVGETQYF
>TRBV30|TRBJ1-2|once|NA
TGTGCCTGGAGTTCCGCAGGGGTAGATGGCTACACCTTC
CAWSSAGVDGYTF
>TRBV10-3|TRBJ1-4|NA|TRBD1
TGTGCCATCAGTGACAGGGGGAATGAAAAACTGTTTTTT
CAISDRGNEKLFF
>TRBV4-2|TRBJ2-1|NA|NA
TGTGCCAGCAGCCAAGAGCGCTCCGCGTACAATGAGCAGTTCTTC
CASSQERSAYNEQFF
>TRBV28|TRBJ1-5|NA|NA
TGTGCCACCACTTTAGAGAGGGAGCTTAGCAATCAGCCCCAGCATTTT
CATTLERELSNQPQHF
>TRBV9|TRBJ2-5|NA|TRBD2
TGTGCCAGCAGCGTAGTAGCGGGGGAAGAGACCCAGTACTTC
CASSVVAGEETQYF
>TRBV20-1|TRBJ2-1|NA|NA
TGCAGTGCTAGAGACAGGGCCGACCAGTTCTTC
CSARDRADQFF
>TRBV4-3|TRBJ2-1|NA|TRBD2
TGCGCCAGCAGCCAACTCTCTTTCTCTAGCGGGCCCTCCTACAATGAGCAGTTCTTC
CASSQLSFSSGPSYNEQFF
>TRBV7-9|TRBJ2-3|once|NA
TGTGCCAGCAGCTTATCATTTGGCAGGCTCACAGATACGCAGTATTTT
CASSLSFGRLTDTQYF
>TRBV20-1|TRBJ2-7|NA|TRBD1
TGCAGTGCCAAGGGACAGCATGAGCAGTACTTC
CSAKGQHEQYF
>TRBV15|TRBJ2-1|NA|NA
TGTGCCACCAGCAGAGATAGGCGGGGACGACCGGGGGATGAGCAGTTCTTC
CATSRDRRGRPGDEQFF
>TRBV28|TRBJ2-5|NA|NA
TGTGCCAGCAGACGCGACAGGAGTGTAGAGACCCAGTACTTC
CASRRDRSVETQYF
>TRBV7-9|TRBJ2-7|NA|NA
TGTGCCAGCAGCTTAGCGCGGTACGAGCAGTACTTC
CASSLARYEQYF
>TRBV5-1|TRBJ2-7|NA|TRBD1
TGCGCCAGCAGCTTGGGGACAGGGCCCCCCTACGAGCAGTACTTC
CASSLGTGPPYEQYF
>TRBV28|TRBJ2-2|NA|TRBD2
TGTGCCAGCAGGGGGACTAGCGGGAACACCGGGGAGCTGTTTTTT
CASRGTSGNTGELFF
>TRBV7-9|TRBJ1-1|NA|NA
TGTGCCAGCAGCTTAGGGACACCCGAAGCTTTCTTT
CASSLGTPEAFF
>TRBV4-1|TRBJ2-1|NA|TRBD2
TGCGCCAGCAGCCAAGATCAGGTTAGCGGGAGACTCCTTGGGGATGAGCAGTTCTTC
CASSQDQVSGRLLGDEQFF
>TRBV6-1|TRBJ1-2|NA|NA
TGTGCCAGCGAGCAGCCCCAGGCCCTCTATGGCTACACCTTC
CASEQPQALYGYTF
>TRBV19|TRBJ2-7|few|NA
TGTGCCAGTAGTACCGAACGGGTCGCCTCCTACGAGCAGTACTTC
CASSTERVASYEQYF